This TCR beta chain came from a study of blood T cell repertoires in COVID-19. As for the study in general: Donors in the United States, Italy and Spain gave samples during acute or convalescent COVID-19.

Germline loops: CDR1 SGHTA, CDR2 FQGNSA. This CDR3 contains 16 residues. V lost 0 bases to trimming and J lost 1 base; unmatched junction nucleotides: 0. Profiled with immunoSEQ multiplex PCR; TCRdb holds only in-frame clones, not every one. The data show some 200,000 clones, approximately 90% seen once. The chain couples TRBV7-2 to TRBJ2-3; 11 positions match TRBD2. This TCR derives from a middle-aged woman with acute or convalescent COVID-19. Source material: peripheral blood. CDR3 sequence reads: CASSLALAGGTDTQYF. The CDR3 nucleotides read TGTGCCAGCAGCTTAGCACTAGCGGGGGGCACAGATACGCAGTATTTT.